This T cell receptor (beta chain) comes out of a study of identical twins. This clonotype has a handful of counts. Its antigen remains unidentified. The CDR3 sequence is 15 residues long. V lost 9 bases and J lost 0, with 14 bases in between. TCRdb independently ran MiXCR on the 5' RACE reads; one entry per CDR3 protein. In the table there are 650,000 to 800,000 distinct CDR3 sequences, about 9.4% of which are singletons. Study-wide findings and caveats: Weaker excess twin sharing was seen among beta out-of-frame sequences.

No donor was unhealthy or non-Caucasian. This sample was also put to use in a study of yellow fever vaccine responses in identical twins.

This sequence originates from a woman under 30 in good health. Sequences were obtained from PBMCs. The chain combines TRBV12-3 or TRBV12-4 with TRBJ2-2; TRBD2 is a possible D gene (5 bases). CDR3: CASTDWTPNTGELFF. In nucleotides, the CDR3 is TGTGCCAGTACGGACTGGACGCCGAACACCGGGGAGCTGTTTTTT.